This T cell receptor beta chain emerged from a study of control samples from healthy donors and cancer patients. Germline assignment: CDR1 MNHEY and CDR2 SVGAGI. The V gene lost 5 bases and the J gene lost 9 bases, with 11 bases spanning the gap. The CDR3 consists of 12 residues. The table came from immunoSEQ multiplex PCR; TCRdb's copy has only in-frame clones and leaves some out. This table has fewer than 200,000 clones, around 88% appearing once. The material sequenced was blood. This clonotype was obtained from a woman in her 30s in good health. The V gene is TRBV6-5, the J gene TRBJ2-1; D is unclear. Written as DNA, the CDR3 is TGTGCCAGCAGTCCAACCGGTTTTGAGCAGTTCTTC. Translated: CASSPTGFEQFF.